This T cell receptor (beta chain) was captured in a study of Ad26.COV2.S vaccination and SARS-CoV-2 variants. Across the study: Participant was drawn from the COV1001 Ad26.COV2.S trial arm.

Sample treatment: around 19 received Ad26.COV2.S at low or high dose, single or two shots; about five received placebo; per-sample allocation not given. After the first vaccine or placebo injection, samples were drawn on day 63. Data came from immunoSEQ multiplex PCR; TCRdb stores just in-frame clones and leaves some out. The sample holds roughly 700,000 clones, roughly 90% seen once. The CDR3 runs 16 residues. Germline V gene lookup returns CDR1 LGHNT and CDR2 FRNRAP. Trimming removed 2 bases from V and 4 bases from J; junction bases left unmatched: 8. The receptor was isolated from a person between 18 and 65 years old who received the Ad26.COV2.S COVID-19 vaccine or a placebo. The chain couples TRBV12-5 to TRBJ2-3; TRBD1 matches at 8 bases. This specimen was peripheral blood, taken in a trial of Ad26.COV2.S vaccine versus placebo. CDR3 DNA: TGTGCTAGTGGTTTGCCCCCTGGACAGGGCCCAGATACGCAGTATTTT. Translated, it gives CASGLPPGQGPDTQYF.